This entry lists 9 T cell receptor beta chains sequenced from one sample in a study of long-term antiretroviral therapy in people with HIV. Survey-level resolution applied to immunoSEQ assay v3.0. Measured with immunoSEQ multiplex PCR; TCRdb has only the in-frame clones, and not every one. Altogether under 20,000 clones are present, 90% to 95% being singletons, with the ten largest covering 9.6%. The sample was unsorted PBMCs, taken 3 years after starting antiretroviral therapy. The receptors were gathered from a middle-aged man with HIV.

The chain employs TRBV5-1 and TRBJ2-7, with D perhaps matching TRBD2 (6 bases). The germline V and J ends were trimmed by 4 bases and 6 bases, with 20 bases remaining between them. The CDR3 consists of 15 residues. Per germline, CDR1 SGHRS and CDR2 YFSETQ. The CDR3, as DNA: TGCGCCAGCAGCGTGAATCTCGGGGGTTCAGGCGAGCAGTACTTC. It yields the protein CASSVNLGGSGEQYF.

A remark on this clone: A junction end diverges from the germline sequence, so it may reflect a read error. The V and J genes are TRBV10-2 and TRBJ1-5, with 8 bases identical to TRBD1. The length of the CDR3 is 17 residues. Germline CDR1 and CDR2: WSHSY and SAAADI. The CDR3 sequence is CASSESQSGGANQPQHF. CDR3 nucleotides: TGCGCCAGCAGCGAGTCGCAGTCAGGGGGCGCGAATCAGCCCCAGCATTTT.

V gene TRBV4-2 combines with J gene TRBJ2-3; weak D call: TRBD2 (6 bases). With 0 bases removed from V and 0 bases from J, the gap between germline ends came to 13 bases. The CDR3 runs 17 residues. The germline V gene encodes CDR1 LGHNA and CDR2 YNFKEQ. The CDR3 DNA reads TGTGCCAGCAGCCAAGAGGTGTCGGGGGTTAGCACAGATACGCAGTATTTT. Its translation is CASSQEVSGVSTDTQYF.

The count of this clone is one. The chain links TRBV6-1 to TRBJ2-3; D gene uncertain. Trimming removed 2 bases from V and 6 bases from J, with 6 bases in between. Germline V gene sequence: CDR1 MNHNS, CDR2 SASEGT. The CDR3 contains 12 residues. The chain's CDR3 is CASSELVDTQYF. CDR3 coding DNA: TGTGCCAGCAGTGAACTGGTGGATACGCAGTATTTT.

The chain carries TRBV9 and TRBJ2-3, with D perhaps matching TRBD1 (5 bases). The V and J ends lost 0 bases and 4 bases respectively, with 21 bases between them. This CDR3 is built from 18 residues. Germline V gene sequence: CDR1 SGDLS, CDR2 YYNGEE. This CDR3 reads CASSVVGGRGPQADTQYF. In DNA form, the CDR3 reads TGTGCCAGCAGCGTAGTGGGTGGAAGGGGCCCTCAAGCAGATACGCAGTATTTT.

This chain uses TRBV25-1 with TRBJ2-4; D remains ambiguous. Trimming stripped 1 base from V and 5 bases from J, with 9 bases between. This CDR3 is built from 14 residues. The germline CDR1 and CDR2 sequences are MGHDK and SYGVNS. CDR3 amino acids: CASSEWDSQNIQYF. The CDR3, as DNA: TGTGCCAGCAGTGAATGGGATTCGCAAAACATTCAGTACTTC.

This clone is a singleton in its sample. This sequence joins TRBV4-1 and TRBJ1-3; D perhaps matches TRBD1 (5 bases). This CDR3 spans 16 amino acids. V was cut by 1 base and J by 4 bases, with 14 bases left in between. The V gene's germline CDR1 is MGHRA and CDR2 YSYEKL. Here the CDR3 DNA reads TGCGCCAGCAGCCAAGTAAGCCAGGGTACAGGAAACACCATATATTTT. Translating gives CASSQVSQGTGNTIYF.

The rearrangement joins TRBV6-5 to TRBJ1-2; 7 bases fit TRBD1. The trim removed 7 bases at V and 2 bases at J, leaving 4 bases unmatched. CDR1 MNHEY and CDR2 SVGAGI come from the germline V gene. This CDR3 comprises 13 residues. In DNA, the CDR3 is TGTGCCAGCAAACAGGGGAGGAACTATGGCTACACCTTC. Translation gives CASKQGRNYGYTF.

The chain has TRBV11-2 and TRBJ2-1, with D uncertain. V gave up 1 base and J gave up 7 bases, with 2 bases separating them. CDR1 and CDR2 from the germline V gene are SGHAT and FQNNGV. This CDR3 has 11 residues. The CDR3 nucleotides read TGTGCCAGCAGCTTAGGGAATGAGCAGTTCTTC. Translated, it gives CASSLGNEQFF.